This T cell receptor (beta chain) originates from a study of neoadjuvant anti-PD-1 for oral cavity cancer. Measured with immunoSEQ multiplex PCR; TCRdb has only the in-frame clones, and not every one. The table shows roughly 9,000 clones, with over 60% occurring only once. Time point here: after neoadjuvant nivolumab, at surgical resection. This clonotype was obtained from a person aged 35-79 years with oral cavity squamous cell carcinoma. Sequences were derived from PBMCs, sampled after nivolumab (anti-PD-1) treatment.

The CDR3 is CASRLAGVSYEQYF. CDR3 in DNA: TGTGCCAGCCGACTAGCGGGAGTATCCTACGAGCAGTACTTC. The rearrangement joins TRBV5-5 to TRBJ2-7; the match to TRBD2 covers 12 bases. This CDR3 has 14 residues. The ends lost 7 bases at V and 1 base at J; junction bases unmatched: 3. CDR1 is SGHKS and CDR2 is YYEKEE in the germline V gene (reference sequence).